This entry is about one T cell receptor (beta chain). In the source study's methods: Estimation of nucleated cell counts relied on the amplification of reference gene primers. The data were produced by immunoSEQ multiplex PCR, yet TCRdb's version contains in-frame clones alone and is incomplete. V, J and clone size derive from that table, while D and trimming were established from the DNA sequence. The sample contains around 230,000 clones, roughly 90% of which appear only once. This specimen comes from a study of blood T cell repertoires in COVID-19. Study background: Samples came from the United States, Italy and Spain, spanning acute and convalescent COVID-19. PBMCs, B-cell-depleted T cells, or T cells were the source of the cDNA or gDNA that made up the material.

Germline V gives CDR1 SGHTA, CDR2 FQGNSA. CDR3 length equals 13 residues. Trimming shortened V by 4 bases and J by 3 bases, and 7 bases separated the two germline ends. Sequencing was carried out using peripheral blood. J is TRBJ1-5 and V is TRBV7-2; the D is unclear. The sequence derives from a man in his fifties or sixties who had recovered from COVID-19. The CDR3 DNA reads as TGTGCCAGCAGCTCCCACTTCAATCAGCCCCAGCATTTT. It encodes CASSSHFNQPQHF.